Described below is a single TCR beta chain sequence and its context. Its specificity is unknown. CDR3 length: 17 residues. CDR1 LNHDA and CDR2 SQIVND come from the germline V gene (reference sequence). Assay used: immunoSEQ multiplex PCR; TCRdb lists only in-frame clones, some missing. Altogether about 70,000 clones are present, 87% being singletons, with the ten largest covering approximately 11%. The sample is drawn from a study of lymphopenia after photon versus proton radiotherapy. Study-wide findings and caveats: A bigger post-nadir fall in TCR diversity correlated inversely with survival time in deceased patients.

The chain couples TRBV19 to TRBJ2-5; the D gene is possibly TRBD2 (6 bases). The end of the DNA is better explained by TRBJ2-7, so the J call may be wrong. The material sequenced was peripheral blood, taken from a patient treated with proton-based radiotherapy. This clonotype originated in a man at least 80 years old with esophageal cancer. Here the CDR3 reads CASSIVGKGGGPYEQYF. The CDR3 nucleotides are TGTGCCAGTAGTATAGTAGGTAAAGGAGGAGGGCCCTACGAGCAGTACTTC.